Below, 20 T cell receptor beta chains from the same sample are listed, as sequenced in a study of yellow fever vaccine responses in identical twins (dated by TCRdb to 2017 to 2018). The method behind the library was RT-PCR. Sequencing relied on an Illumina HiSeq 2500. The raw public data were reprocessed by TCRdb itself: fastp quality trimming at Q25, MiXCR clonotype calling, in-frame beta chains only. Each entry merges the rows of one CDR3 protein and shows their most common DNA and genes. This sample lists 2,500 or so distinct CDR3 sequences; around four fifths were detected once. Roughly 4% of the sample is in the top ten clones. The material sequenced was T cells from blood (PBMCs), unsorted or a sorted subset (not recorded which), taken before or after yellow fever vaccination (not recorded which). The receptors were sampled from a woman aged 18-30 years who received the yellow fever vaccine. Donor details come from another sample of the same person, matched by shared clones.

This sequence joins TRBV6-5 and TRBJ1-1; D possibly corresponds to TRBD1 (6 bases). This CDR3 comprises 16 residues. V lost 2 bases to trimming and J lost 0 bases, with 13 bases between them. Per the germline V gene, CDR1 is MNHEY and CDR2 is SVGAGI. The CDR3 here is CASSYTSTGVNTEAFF. The CDR3 DNA reads TGTGCCAGCAGTTACACCTCGACAGGTGTGAACACTGAAGCTTTCTTT.

J is TRBJ2-1 and V is TRBV13; perhaps TRBD2 as D (6 bases). V lost 10 bases to trimming and J lost 9 bases, with 25 bases between them. Germline V gene sequence: CDR1 PRHDT, CDR2 FYEKMQ (reference sequence). This CDR3 contains 15 residues. The CDR3 coding sequence is TGTGCCACCAAACCCCAAATAACGTCCGGGGGTGAGCAGTTCTTC. Its translation: CATKPQITSGGEQFF.

On this clonotype: A junction end diverges from the germline sequence, so it may reflect a read error. The chain couples TRBV15 to TRBJ2-1; no firm D call. Germline CDR1 reads LNHNV; CDR2 reads YYDKDF (reference sequence). The length of the CDR3 is 13 residues. DNA for the CDR3: TGTGCCACCAGCAGAGGCTCCTTCAATGAGCAGTTCTTC. Its protein product is CATSRGSFNEQFF.

The chain has TRBV3-1 and TRBJ2-2, with D tentatively TRBD2 (5 bases). This CDR3 has 14 residues. Germline V lookup: CDR1 LGHDT, CDR2 YNNKEL (reference sequence). The V gene lost 2 bases and the J gene lost 5 bases, with 9 bases spanning the gap. Here the CDR3 reads CASSQWGDTGELFF. For the CDR3, the DNA is TGTGCCAGCAGCCAATGGGGAGATACCGGGGAGCTGTTTTTT.

This clonotype was seen more than once but under ten times. The rearrangement joins TRBV11-3 to TRBJ2-7, with no clear D. The ends were cut back, 6 bases at V and 3 bases at J, with 6 bases in the middle. CDR1 and CDR2 from the germline V gene are SGHNT and YENEEA. CDR3 length: 11 amino acids. The CDR3 region has the DNA TGTGCCAGCAGTTCTAACTACGAGCAGTACTTC. This gives the protein CASSSNYEQYF.

This clonotype was counted a single time. The chain employs TRBV4-1 and TRBJ2-1, with 12 bases that match TRBD2. Germline CDR1 reads MGHRA; CDR2 reads YSYEKL. The V segment lost 5 bases and the J segment 4 bases; nucleotides outside the gene matches: 3. This CDR3 is 15 amino acids long. CDR3 in amino acids: CASSMTSGGYNEQFF. The CDR3 DNA reads TGCGCCAGCAGCATGACTAGCGGGGGATACAATGAGCAGTTCTTC.

The rearrangement links TRBV5-1 to TRBJ2-7; 7 nucleotides align to TRBD2. The length of the CDR3 is 13 residues. J was trimmed by 6 bases and V by 4 bases; bases with no gene match: 7. Germline V gene sequence: CDR1 SGHRS, CDR2 YFSETQ. CDR3 nucleotide sequence: TGCGCCAGCAGCGGTAGCGGGTTTCTCGAGCAGTACTTC. It codes for CASSGSGFLEQYF.

This clonotype was counted only a few times. The rearrangement joins TRBV5-1 to TRBJ1-6; the D is unclear. The germline gives CDR1 SGHRS, CDR2 YFSETQ. The CDR3 sequence is 16 residues long. V lost 6 bases and J 0 bases, leaving 13 bases between the germline ends. This chain's CDR3 is CASTKDVSSYNSPLHF. Written as DNA, the CDR3 is TGCGCCAGCACCAAGGACGTTAGCTCCTATAATTCACCCCTCCACTTT.

CDR3 region: CATSREGSSDEQFF. The CDR3 DNA sequence: TGTGCCACCAGCAGAGAGGGTAGCAGCGATGAGCAGTTCTTC. The rearrangement links TRBV15 to TRBJ2-1; no clear D gene. Germline assignment: CDR1 LNHNV and CDR2 YYDKDF (reference sequence). V was trimmed by 0 bases and J by 8 bases, leaving 11 bases between them. This CDR3 has 14 residues.

The chain joins TRBV7-6 to TRBJ2-3; 14 bases align to TRBD2. With V trimmed by 5 bases and J by 5 bases, 9 bases remained unmatched. Germline lookup yields CDR1 SGHVS and CDR2 FNYEAQ. This CDR3 spans 17 amino acids. The CDR3 bases are TGTGCCAGCAGCCCCCCGACTAGCGGGGGGGCCCAAGATACGCAGTATTTT. Encoded protein: CASSPPTSGGAQDTQYF.

The DNA of the CDR3 is TGTGCCAGCAGGGCAGGGAGAATCTACGAGCAGTACTTC. This translates into CASRAGRIYEQYF. The chain combines TRBV6-1 with TRBJ2-7; the D gene could be TRBD1 or TRBD2 (5 bases each). V shed 6 bases and J shed 3 bases, with 12 bases lying between them. CDR1 and CDR2 (germline): MNHNS, SASEGT. This CDR3 contains 13 residues.

The chain couples TRBV18 to TRBJ2-7, with a weak D call TRBD2 (6 bases). This CDR3 has 14 amino acids. The V end lost 2 bases, the J end lost 3 bases, and 11 bases lay between the germline ends. CDR1 and CDR2 (germline): KGHSH, LQKENI. CDR3 bases: TGTGCCAGCTCACCAGGCGGAGGGCACTACGAGCAGTACTTC. This sequence encodes CASSPGGGHYEQYF. Looking up the rest from reference TRBV18 and TRBJ2-7 gives the full variable domain: NAGVMQNPRHLVRRRGQEARLRCSPMKGHSHVYWYRQLPEEGLKFMVYLQKENIIDESGMPKERFSAEFPKEGPSILRIQQVVRGDSAAYFCASSPGGGHYEQYFGPGTRLTVT.

The J gene is TRBJ2-7, the V gene TRBV27; 8 bases fit TRBD1. Germline values: CDR1 MNHEY, CDR2 SMNVEV (reference sequence). This CDR3 has 14 residues. With 2 bases clipped from V and 3 bases from J, the junction kept 3 bases outside the gene matches. The CDR3 loop is CASSLQGANYEQYF. The CDR3 nucleotides read TGTGCCAGCAGTTTACAGGGGGCGAACTACGAGCAGTACTTC.

The chain combines TRBV6-1 with TRBJ1-3; D is unclear. The CDR3 sequence is 17 residues long. Germline V lookup: CDR1 MNHNS, CDR2 SASEGT. V dropped 8 bases and J dropped 4 bases, with 24 bases sitting between them. Written as DNA, the CDR3 is TGTGCCAGCCGACGCTCCCTCTATAACGTGGGCGGAAACACCATATATTTT. It codes for CASRRSLYNVGGNTIYF.

The V gene is TRBV13, the J gene TRBJ2-7; D is possibly TRBD1 or TRBD2 (5 bases each). The CDR3 spans 11 residues. V was pared by 8 bases and J by 5 bases, with 10 bases between. Germline assignment: CDR1 PRHDT and CDR2 FYEKMQ (reference sequence). Written as DNA, the CDR3 is TGTGCCAGCGTGGGGACCCACGAGCAGTACGTC. Its translation: CASVGTHEQYV.

This chain uses TRBV5-1 with TRBJ2-7; the D gene is possibly TRBD2 (5 bases). Looked up from germline, CDR1 is SGHRS and CDR2 is YFSETQ. Deletions cut 2 bases from V and 7 bases from J, with 16 bases between. This CDR3 comprises 14 residues. The CDR3 spells CASSFASPSDEQYF. The CDR3 DNA sequence: TGCGCCAGCAGCTTCGCTAGCCCGTCTGATGAGCAGTACTTC.

This clonotype appeared a single time. This chain joins TRBV4-2 and TRBJ2-7; 7 nucleotides agree with TRBD1. The CDR3 contains 15 residues. Germline V gene lookup returns CDR1 LGHNA and CDR2 YNFKEQ. The J segment lost 0 bases and the V segment lost 0 bases, leaving 2 bases of the junction unmatched. The CDR3 DNA is TGTGCCAGCAGCCAAGAAGGGGACAGCTCCTACGAGCAGTACTTC. Translating it yields CASSQEGDSSYEQYF.

This clonotype was found once. The V gene is TRBV11-1, the J gene TRBJ1-1; D is ambiguous. V was pared by 6 bases and J by 0 bases, with 14 bases between. The CDR3 runs 15 residues. The germline gives CDR1 SGHAT, CDR2 FQDESV (reference sequence). The CDR3, as DNA: TGTGCCAGCAGATTACGGGAGGGCATGAACACTGAAGCTTTCTTT. Translating gives CASRLREGMNTEAFF.

This rearrangement joins TRBV3-1 to TRBJ2-1; 9 nucleotides match TRBD2. Germline V gives CDR1 LGHDT, CDR2 YNNKEL (reference sequence). V was pared by 7 bases and J by 7 bases, with 8 bases of the junction left unmatched. This CDR3 has 14 residues. CDR3 sequence (DNA): TGTGCCAGCACCCTTAGCGGGGGTAAGAATGAGCAGTTCTTC. As protein: CASTLSGGKNEQFF.

The count of this clonotype is one. V is TRBV2 and J is TRBJ2-2; weak D call: TRBD1 (5 bases). The germline CDR1 and CDR2 sequences are SNHLY and FYNNEI. This CDR3 has 13 amino acids. V lost 5 bases, J lost 5 bases, and 9 bases lay in between. The CDR3 nucleotides read TGTGCCAGCAGTACGACAGTGACCGGGGAGCTGTTTTTT. Translated, it gives CASSTTVTGELFF.